This T cell receptor (beta chain) stems from a study of post-analysis software for immune sequencing data. Study findings and constraints: About 5 TRBV segments occurring more often in patients than controls included TRBV5-6, TRBV5-1 and TRBV20-1. For normalized Chao1 diversity, multiple sclerosis patients scored significantly lower than controls did.

Unique molecular identifiers were present in the TCR beta cDNA libraries. A population of roughly 0.9 to 11 million T cells gave rise to approximately 530,000 cDNA molecules. In TCRdb, the PCR reads were re-called with MiXCR into one record per CDR3 protein. The table records 600,000 to 750,000 distinct CDR3 sequences, approximately 59% of them present only once. V lost 0 bases and J lost 4; bases outside the gene matches: 9. From germline, CDR1 is SGHTA and CDR2 FQGNSA. The CDR3 contains 17 residues. As regards this clonotype: The antigen is undetermined.

The receptor was derived from a girl aged 2 to 9 with multiple sclerosis. V gene TRBV7-2 combines with J gene TRBJ2-1; TRBD1 aligns across 7 bases. The sequencing input was blood. CDR3 nucleotides: TGTGCCAGCAGCTTAGCGCTAACAGGGGTTTTATACAATGAGCAGTTCTTC. Protein product: CASSLALTGVLYNEQFF.